This T cell receptor beta chain came from a study of blood T cell repertoires in COVID-19 (TCRdb year 2020). Study-wide context: The collaborator samples originated in the United States, Italy and Spain and spanned the acute and convalescent phases of COVID-19. The material from the prospective study consisted of cDNA or gDNA derived from T cells, B-cell-depleted T cells, or PBMCs. The dataset comprised deeply sampled blood TCRbeta repertoires from subjects exposed to, actively infected with, or recovered from COVID-19. The repertoires were released in a freely available public database intended as a resource for research on the immune response to SARS-CoV-2. Samples were obtained from the ongoing ImmuneRACE study (first 160 participants) and from over 1,000 subjects provided by 6 global collaborators. The sample metadata nearly always contained a de-identified subject ID, COVID-19 status, age in years and sex. HLA class I and class II types, where available, came from metadata supplied by the sample provider rather than from assay-based typing. What the study reported, not specific to this receptor: Clinical and demographic metadata were provided uncurated, with the amount varying by source and participant.

The collaborating institutions used their own protocols to collect whole blood in K2EDTA tubes. For TCRbeta analysis, collaborators shipped samples in one of three forms: frozen whole blood, isolated PBMCs, or DNA extracted from either of those sample types. TCRbeta CDR3 regions were amplified from genomic DNA by means of the immunoSEQ Assay, a bias-controlled multiplex PCR. Per the original workflow: Nucleated cell counts per sample were estimated from amplification of reference gene primers within the assay. Sequence reads were collapsed and filtered to measure the absolute abundance of every unique TCRbeta CDR3 rearrangement. Productive Simpson clonality was computed per sample as the square root of Simpson's diversity index over productive rearrangements. Held by TCRdb, this immuneACCESS table contains in-frame sequences only and omits some clones. Under half of the omission traces to an unresolved V gene where checked; the cause of the rest is unknown. V, J and clone size are taken as reported in that table, and D and trimming were inferred from the DNA itself. A total of 70,000 or so clones appear in this sample, about 88% of them only once. The ten largest clonotypes hold about 4.2% of the sample.

The germline V gene supplies CDR1 WSHSY and CDR2 SAAADI. The CDR3 numbers 13 residues from cysteine through phenylalanine. Only the CDR3 part of the read is kept: 39 bases, read in frame from the first base. Relative to germline, V is 4 bases shorter and J is 7 bases shorter, with 11 bases between their ends. Comments on this clone: No cognate antigen has been identified for it. Base quality data are lacking; no much larger clone is found one base away.

Sequenced sample: peripheral blood. The chain links TRBV10-2 with TRBJ1-5; a confident D gene designation cannot be given. This sequence originates from a man between 65 and 85 years old with active COVID-19. The DNA sequence follows: TGCGCCAGCAGTGCTGGGAGCGGGCAGCCCCAGCATTTT. Translation gives CASSAGSGQPQHF.